This entry concerns a single T cell receptor (beta chain). The antigen remains unidentified. This record belongs to a study of cytomegalovirus exposure and HLA in healthy donors. About the research overall: Most donors, around 81% of some 400 genotyped, fell in the Caucasian-associated ancestry cluster.

Both 60 Vbeta primers and 13 Jbeta primers went into the PCR. Clones were read by immunoSEQ multiplex PCR, and TCRdb kept only the in-frame ones, dropping some. This sample's table reports over 65,000 clones. The CDR3 has 14 amino acids. Germline assignment: CDR1 LNHNV and CDR2 YYDKDF (reference sequence). Trimming cost V 2 bases and J 2 bases; bases outside gene matches: 2. Study results and limitations: The majority of TCR sequences were rare, yet some public TCRs appeared in many donors.

This TCR was sampled from a woman in her twenties or thirties in good health and CMV-seronegative. Sequencing was carried out using PBMCs. This chain links TRBV15 with TRBJ1-2, with 7 nucleotides matching TRBD1. This CDR3 reads CATSRRDSNYGYTF. CDR3 nucleotide sequence: TGTGCCACCAGCAGACGGGACAGCAACTATGGCTACACCTTC.